A selection of T cell receptor beta chains follows, all from one sample in a study of T cells in Graves' hyperthyroidism and ophthalmopathy. MiXCR was run by TCRdb on the multiplex PCR reads, yielding one entry per CDR3 protein. The sample consists of roughly 400,000 distinct CDR3 sequences, about 14% of them appearing once. Sequenced: blood. Source of these receptors: a man aged 45-65 years with Graves' ophthalmopathy. CDR3s include the opening cysteine and the closing phenylalanine or tryptophan. D genes are given only for firm matches. Part of the rows lack a size; the others show once, few, many or a class for expanded clones.

D gene	clone size	V gene	J gene	CDR3 DNA	CDR3 protein
-	-	TRBV5-1	TRBJ1-1	TGCGCCAGCAGCTTGGGCTCCTCGAAGAACACTGAAGCTTTCTTT	CASSLGSSKNTEAFF
TRBD2	many	TRBV10-3	TRBJ2-1	TGTGCCATCAGTGAGCGGGAGGGAGGGTCCTACAATGAGCAGTTCTTC	CAISEREGGSYNEQFF
-	many	TRBV2	TRBJ2-7	TGTGCCAGCAATAGCGGAAGCTCCTACGAGCAGTACTTC	CASNSGSSYEQYF
-	few	TRBV6-1	TRBJ1-5	TGTGCCAGCGGGGGGCAGGGAGGTCAGCCCCAGCATTTT	CASGGQGGQPQHF
TRBD1	-	TRBV6-2/TRBV6-3	TRBJ1-5	TGTGCCAGCAGTGTCCATCCTCGGGTCGGACAGGGGGTTAGCAATCAGCCCCAGCATTTT	CASSVHPRVGQGVSNQPQHF
-	-	TRBV12-3/TRBV12-4	TRBJ2-7	TGTGCCAGCAGTTTTTACCGAGCCTACGAGCAGTACTTC	CASSFYRAYEQYF
TRBD1	-	TRBV2	TRBJ2-7	TGTGCCAGCAGCCCAGGGGGCAGGATCTACGAGCAGTACTTC	CASSPGGRIYEQYF
-	many	TRBV20-1	TRBJ2-3	TGCAGTGCGCTAAGAAACACAGATACGCAGTATTTT	CSALRNTDTQYF
-	few	TRBV20-1	TRBJ2-2	TGCAGTGCTAGAGGGGGGCAGGGGTACACCGGGGAGCTGTTTTTT	CSARGGQGYTGELFF
-	many	TRBV12-3/TRBV12-4	TRBJ2-5	TGTGCCAGCAGCCCCTCGGCAGCCCGGGAGACCCAGTACTTC	CASSPSAARETQYF
TRBD2	many	TRBV4-1	TRBJ2-7	TGCGCCAGCAGCCAAGAAGCTAGCGGGAGTTTCGAGCAGTACTTC	CASSQEASGSFEQYF
-	-	TRBV14	TRBJ2-1	TGTGCCAGCAGCCGCCTGAATGAGCAGTTCTTC	CASSRLNEQFF
TRBD2	many	TRBV20-1	TRBJ2-3	TGCAGTGCTGGGACTAGCGCCACAGATACGCAGTATTTT	CSAGTSATDTQYF
TRBD1	-	TRBV24-1	TRBJ2-1	TGTGCCACCAGTGAACCCGGGACAGCTATCCGTGAGCAGTTCTTC	CATSEPGTAIREQFF
TRBD2	many	TRBV27	TRBJ2-1	TGTGCCAGCAGTTTATTTGGGACTAGCGACTACAATGAGCAGTTCTTC	CASSLFGTSDYNEQFF
TRBD1	-	TRBV10-3	TRBJ2-3	TGTGCCATCAGTGGACGACAGGGTCCCGCAGATACGCAGTATTTT	CAISGRQGPADTQYF
-	few	TRBV10-3	TRBJ2-7	TGTGCCATCAGTGACCAGGGTAGCTCCTACGAGCAGTACTTC	CAISDQGSSYEQYF
-	many	TRBV11-2	TRBJ2-2	TGTGCCAGCAGCTTAGGGGATAGATCGAACACCGGGGAGCTGTTTTTT	CASSLGDRSNTGELFF
-	many	TRBV30	TRBJ1-1	TGTGCCTGGAGTGTACAGGCGGGCCGAACTGAAGCTTTCTTT	CAWSVQAGRTEAFF
TRBD2	-	TRBV27	TRBJ2-5	TGTGCCAGCAGTTTATCAGGACTAGCGGGAGGTGGCCAGTACTTC	CASSLSGLAGGGQYF
TRBD2	-	TRBV5-8	TRBJ2-3	TGTGCCAGCAGCCTCTACCCCACTGATCTAGCGGGAGTAGATACGCAGTATTTT	CASSLYPTDLAGVDTQYF
-	many	TRBV14	TRBJ2-7	TGTGCCAGCAGCAGAACCGCAGGAACCTACGAGCAGTACTTC	CASSRTAGTYEQYF
TRBD1	many	TRBV7-9	TRBJ2-3	TGTGCCAGCAGCTTAAGGGGGCATAGCACAGATACGCAGTATTTT	CASSLRGHSTDTQYF
-	many	TRBV11-2	TRBJ2-1	TGTGCCAGCAGCTTGGGCAAGGTGAGGCAGTTCTTC	CASSLGKVRQFF